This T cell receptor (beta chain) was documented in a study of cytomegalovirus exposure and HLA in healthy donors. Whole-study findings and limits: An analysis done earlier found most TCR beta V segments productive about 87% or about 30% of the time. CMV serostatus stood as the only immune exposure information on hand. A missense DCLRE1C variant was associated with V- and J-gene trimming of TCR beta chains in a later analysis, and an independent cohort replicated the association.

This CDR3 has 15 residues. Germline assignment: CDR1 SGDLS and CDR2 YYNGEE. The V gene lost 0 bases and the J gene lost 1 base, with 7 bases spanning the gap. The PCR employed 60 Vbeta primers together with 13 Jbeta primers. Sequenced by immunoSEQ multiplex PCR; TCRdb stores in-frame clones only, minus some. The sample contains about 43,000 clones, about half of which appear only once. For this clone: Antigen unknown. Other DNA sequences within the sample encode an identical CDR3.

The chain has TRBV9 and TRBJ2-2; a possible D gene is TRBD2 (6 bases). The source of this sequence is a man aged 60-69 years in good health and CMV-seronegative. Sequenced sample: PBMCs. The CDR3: CASSVVGGNTGELFF. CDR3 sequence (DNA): TGTGCCAGCAGCGTAGTGGGGGGGAACACCGGGGAGCTGTTTTTT.